The present T cell receptor (beta chain) was sequenced within a study of glioma-infiltrating T cells after dendritic cell vaccination. Study-wide background: Monocyte-derived dendritic cells, cultured approximately 7 days with IL-4 and GM-CSF, were pulsed with autologous tumor lysate.

Data came from immunoSEQ multiplex PCR; TCRdb stores just in-frame clones and leaves some out. The table has roughly 100,000 clones, roughly four fifths seen once; the top ten hold around 7%. This CDR3 region has 16 residues. Germline loops: CDR1 SGHTA, CDR2 FQGNSA. Trimming shortened V by 0 bases and J by 0 bases, and 11 bases separated the two germline ends. This sample's time point: after dendritic cell vaccination, including at tumor progression/relapse. The sample in question was blood, obtained after dendritic cell vaccination. This TCR was recovered from a human donor with glioblastoma. The V and J genes are TRBV7-2 and TRBJ2-5, with D possibly being TRBD1 (5 bases). CDR3 in DNA: TGTGCCAGCAGCTTAGCCCCAGGGAACTACCAAGAGACCCAGTACTTC. Translation gives CASSLAPGNYQETQYF.